This T cell receptor beta chain was obtained from a study of T cells in localized non-small cell lung cancer. Study-wide results and limits: Because researchers sequenced only one region of the tumor, heterogeneity is still possible. Across samples, adjacent lung featured a median around 56 of the top 100 tumor clones. A raised T cell density in blood coincided with lengthier overall survival. Clonality of T cells reached its maximum in uninvolved adjacent lung, surpassing tumor.

The CDR3 totals 14 residues. CDR1 is SGHVS and CDR2 is FQNEAQ in the germline V gene. Between the trimmed V and J ends, which lost 4 bases and 13 bases, there was a span of 17 bases. Points on this clone: Its antigen is not identified.

The repertoire was sequenced with immunoSEQ multiplex PCR; TCRdb's copy has only in-frame clones and lacks some. The sample has some 71,000 clones; about 83% are singletons. The gene calls are TRBV7-8 and TRBJ1-6; no firm D call. The receptor's source is a female donor aged 60 or older with stage I lung adenocarcinoma. Sequenced material: peripheral blood, taken before any cancer treatment. This CDR3 reads CASSSTDGRFPLHF. The DNA of the CDR3 is TGTGCCAGCAGCTCCACGGACGGCCGATTCCCCCTCCACTTT. The full variable domain, rest sourced from reference TRBV7-8 and TRBJ1-6, is GAGVSQSPRYKVAKRGQDVALRCDPISGHVSLFWYQQALGQGPEFLTYFQNEAQLDKSGLPSDRFFAERPEGSVSTLKIQRTQQEDSAVYLCASSSTDGRFPLHFGNGTRLTVT.